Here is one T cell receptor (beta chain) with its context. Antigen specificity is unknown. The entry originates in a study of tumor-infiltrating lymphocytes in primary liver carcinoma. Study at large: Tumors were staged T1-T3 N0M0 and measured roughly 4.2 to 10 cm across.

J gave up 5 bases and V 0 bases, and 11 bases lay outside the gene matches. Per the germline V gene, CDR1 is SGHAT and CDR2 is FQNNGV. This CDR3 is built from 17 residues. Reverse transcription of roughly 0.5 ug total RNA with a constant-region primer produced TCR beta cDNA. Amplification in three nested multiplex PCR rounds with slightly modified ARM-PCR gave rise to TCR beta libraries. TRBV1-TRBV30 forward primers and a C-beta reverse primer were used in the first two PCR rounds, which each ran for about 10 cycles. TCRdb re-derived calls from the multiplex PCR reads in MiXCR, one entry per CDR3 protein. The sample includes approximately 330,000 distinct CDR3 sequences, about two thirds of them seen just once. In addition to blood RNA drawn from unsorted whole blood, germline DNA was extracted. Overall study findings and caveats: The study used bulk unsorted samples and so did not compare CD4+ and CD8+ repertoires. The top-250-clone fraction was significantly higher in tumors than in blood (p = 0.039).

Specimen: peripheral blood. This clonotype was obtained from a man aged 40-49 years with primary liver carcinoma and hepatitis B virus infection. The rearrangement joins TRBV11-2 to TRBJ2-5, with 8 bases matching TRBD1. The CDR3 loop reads CASSLERRGRGPETQYF. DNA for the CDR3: TGTGCCAGCAGCTTAGAAAGAAGGGGCAGGGGGCCCGAGACCCAGTACTTC.